One sample yielded the 21 T cell receptor beta chains listed below, sequenced in a study of T cell repertoires in cytomegalovirus infection. TCRdb processed the reads anew with MiXCR; each CDR3 protein has one entry. The sample has around 500,000 distinct CDR3 sequences; roughly 42% are singletons. The antigens for these receptors are not known. The sequencing used cultured PBMCs, collected from culture after CMV antigen stimulation. The receptor set was obtained from a human donor in good health (CMV status not recorded). Some clones in this sample may be carry-over from other donors' samples.

This clonotype appeared a few times. The J gene is TRBJ1-6, the V gene TRBV7-9; D is uncertain. The CDR3 is 13 amino acids. Germline V gene sequence: CDR1 SEHNR, CDR2 FQNEAQ (reference sequence). Trimming took 2 bases from V and 10 from J, leaving 9 bases between them. Here the CDR3 DNA reads TGTGCCAGCAGCTTAATGTTAGGCTCACCCCTCCACTTT. Translation gives CASSLMLGSPLHF.

V and J are TRBV19 and TRBJ2-3; no definite D call. Germline V gene data show CDR1 as LNHDA and CDR2 as SQIVND (reference sequence). V dropped 8 bases and J dropped 5 bases, with 8 bases sitting between them. The CDR3 sequence is 11 residues long. CDR3 in amino acids: CASQRGDTQYF. The CDR3 nucleotides read TGTGCCAGTCAAAGAGGAGATACGCAGTATTTT.

This clonotype was seen only a few times. The rearrangement uses TRBV11-2 and TRBJ2-1, with D maybe TRBD2 (6 bases). Trimming pared 2 bases from V and 6 bases from J, leaving 11 bases between. In germline, CDR1 is SGHAT, CDR2 FQNNGV. This CDR3 is built from 14 residues. CDR3 in DNA: TGTGCCAGCAGCTTAATGCTAGCGTCCAATGAGCAGTTCTTC. Translation gives CASSLMLASNEQFF.

This chain links TRBV2 with TRBJ1-6; 7 bases agree with TRBD1. The CDR3 consists of 14 residues. From germline, CDR1 is SNHLY and CDR2 FYNNEI. The V and J ends lost 3 bases and 7 bases, in that order; junction bases with no gene match: 3. The CDR3 DNA reads TGTGCCAGCAGTGACTTGGGACAGAATTCACCCCTCCACTTT. Translating it yields CASSDLGQNSPLHF.

This clonotype has a handful of counts. The rearrangement uses TRBV7-8 and TRBJ2-4; D may be TRBD2 (7 bases). The V end was cut by 4 bases, the J end by 5 bases, with 12 bases between. The germline gives CDR1 SGHVS, CDR2 FQNEAQ. The CDR3 contains 14 residues. The chain's CDR3 is CASSSWGGQNIQYF. CDR3 coding DNA: TGTGCCAGCAGCTCGTGGGGGGGCCAAAACATTCAGTACTTC.

The J gene is TRBJ2-3, the V gene TRBV7-6; D unresolved. CDR3 size: 14 residues. V was shortened by 2 bases and J by 2 bases, with 8 bases between the two germline ends. Germline V gives CDR1 SGHVS, CDR2 FNYEAQ. CDR3 region: CASSLRPATDTQYF. The CDR3 nucleotides read TGTGCCAGCAGCTTACGCCCAGCCACAGATACGCAGTATTTT.

A single count supports this clonotype. V gene TRBV25-1 combines with J gene TRBJ1-2; 9 positions match TRBD1. The CDR3 contains 15 residues. Germline-derived CDR1 and CDR2 are MGHDK and SYGVNS. V was pared by 3 bases and J by 7 bases, with 9 bases of the junction left unmatched. CDR3 nucleotides: TGTGCCAGCAGTGAGGGGGACAGGGTTGCTGCTGGCTACACCTTC. Residues: CASSEGDRVAAGYTF.

V gene TRBV15 combines with J gene TRBJ2-2; D gene unclear. The CDR3 covers 13 residues. Trimming removed 4 bases at V and 6 bases at J, with 9 bases between. Germline V gives CDR1 LNHNV, CDR2 YYDKDF (reference sequence). In DNA form, the CDR3 reads TGTGCCACCAGCATACGACTCTCCGGGGAGCTGTTTTTT. This gives the protein CATSIRLSGELFF.

This chain connects TRBV12-3 or TRBV12-4 to TRBJ1-2; 8 bases are shared with TRBD1. This CDR3 region has 14 residues. V was pared by 4 bases and J by 7 bases, with 8 bases of the junction left unmatched. The chain's CDR3 is CASSWGTGIGGYTF. The CDR3 DNA follows: TGTGCCAGCAGTTGGGGGACAGGCATTGGTGGCTACACCTTC.

V and J are TRBV7-9 and TRBJ1-1; D call uncertain. V was clipped by 5 bases and J by 7 bases, with 8 bases between them. This CDR3 is 11 amino acids long. Germline assignment: CDR1 SEHNR and CDR2 FQNEAQ (reference sequence). CDR3 bases: TGTGCCAGCAGCCCTCGAATTGAAGCTTTCTTT. Translation gives CASSPRIEAFF. Filled out from reference TRBV7-9 and TRBJ1-1, the complete variable domain reads DTGVSQNPRHKITKRGQNVTFRCDPISEHNRLYWYRQTLGQGPEFLTYFQNEAQLEKSRLLSDRFSAERPKGSFSTLEIQRTEQGDSAMYLCASSPRIEAFFGQGTRLTVV.

The rearrangement uses TRBV10-3 and TRBJ1-6; D may be TRBD1 (5 bases). In germline, CDR1 is ENHRY, CDR2 SYGVKD. Trimming removed 3 bases from V and 10 bases from J, with 16 bases in between. This CDR3 comprises 15 residues. The DNA for the CDR3 is TGTGCCATCAGTGAACGGGTGAGAGGGGAATCACCCCTCCACTTT. It is translated as CAISERVRGESPLHF.

This rearrangement joins TRBV12-3 or TRBV12-4 to TRBJ2-5; no definite D call. This CDR3 spans 16 amino acids. Trimming took off 1 base at V and 5 bases at J, with 17 bases between the two ends. CDR3 protein: CASSLDTTHLWETQYF. As DNA, the CDR3 is TGTGCCAGCAGTTTAGATACTACCCACCTCTGGGAGACCCAGTACTTC.

Comments on this clonotype: No conserved phenylalanine or tryptophan is present at the end of the CDR3, so a read error is the likely explanation. The V gene is TRBV7-8, the J gene TRBJ2-5, with D unclear. The V and J ends lost 5 bases and 0 bases respectively, with 19 bases between them. CDR3 length: 17 amino acids. The V gene's germline CDR1 is SGHVS and CDR2 FQNEAQ. The CDR3 coding sequence is TGTGCCAGCAGCCTCAGCCCGTCGCCGCCTTACCAAGAGACCCAGTACTCC. It yields the protein CASSLSPSPPYQETQYS.

The chain is built from TRBV6-5 and TRBJ1-6, with 8 bases fitting TRBD1. The germline V gene encodes CDR1 MNHEY and CDR2 SVGAGI. Trimming cost V 4 bases and J 4 bases; bases outside gene matches: 3. This CDR3 has 15 residues. This CDR3 is CASSSYRGYNSPLHF. The CDR3, as DNA: TGTGCCAGCAGTTCCTACAGGGGGTATAATTCACCCCTCCACTTT.

A few counts support this clonotype. DNA of the CDR3: TGTGCCAGCAGCTCAAAGAGGACTAGCGGAGAGACCCAGTACTTC. The encoded protein is CASSSKRTSGETQYF. The V gene is TRBV7-8, the J gene TRBJ2-5; 10 nucleotides align to TRBD2. This CDR3 has 15 amino acids. The V gene's germline CDR1 is SGHVS and CDR2 FQNEAQ. Losses at the gene ends were 4 bases for V and 4 bases for J; bases not matched to a gene: 6.

There are many counts of this clonotype. The gene calls are TRBV7-2 and TRBJ2-5, with D uncertain. V shed 1 base and J shed 5 bases, with 8 bases lying between them. CDR1 is SGHTA and CDR2 is FQGNSA in the germline V gene. The CDR3 consists of 13 residues. The CDR3 is CASSLEPLETQYF. In DNA, the CDR3 is TGTGCCAGCAGCTTAGAACCACTCGAGACCCAGTACTTC.

The V call is TRBV5-1, the J call TRBJ2-3; D is undetermined. Germline V gene lookup returns CDR1 SGHRS and CDR2 YFSETQ. The CDR3 extends over 14 amino acids. V gave up 5 bases and J gave up 4 bases, with 14 bases separating them. CDR3 loop: CASRTGPRADTQYF. In nucleotides, the CDR3 is TGCGCCAGCAGGACCGGCCCCCGGGCAGATACGCAGTATTTT.

The chain joins TRBV6-1 to TRBJ2-7, with D unclear. The V gene lost 6 bases and the J gene lost 3 bases, with 21 bases spanning the gap. The CDR3 contains 16 residues. Germline V gives CDR1 MNHNS, CDR2 SASEGT. The CDR3 region has the DNA TGTGCCAGCAGCGATTTCCCGCGGACCCTAAACTACGAGCAGTACTTC. It is translated as CASSDFPRTLNYEQYF.

This chain links TRBV6-2 or TRBV6-3 with TRBJ2-1, with 7 bases matching TRBD2. The germline V gene encodes CDR1 MNHEY and CDR2 SVGEGT. CDR3 length equals 16 residues. V dropped 5 bases and J dropped 12; count of bases not matched to a gene: 19. CDR3 DNA: TGTGCCAGCAGTACCGTTCTAGCGGTGGCTACAATCCGGCAGTTCTTC. This codes for CASSTVLAVATIRQFF.

The chain couples TRBV19 to TRBJ2-7, with a weak D call TRBD1 (6 bases). In germline, CDR1 is LNHDA, CDR2 SQIVND (reference sequence). The V gene lost 4 bases and the J gene lost 6 bases, with 19 bases spanning the gap. This CDR3 has 15 residues. In DNA form, the CDR3 reads TGTGCCAGTAGTACAGGTGGGTCCGGCAGGGGCGAGCAGTACTTC. Translation gives CASSTGGSGRGEQYF.

This clonotype was counted only a few times. This chain connects TRBV7-9 to TRBJ1-2; tentatively, D is TRBD1 (5 bases). Trimming shortened V by 6 bases and J by 7 bases, and 9 bases separated the two germline ends. CDR1 and CDR2 (germline): SEHNR, FQNEAQ (reference sequence). The CDR3 has 11 residues. The CDR3 here is CASRSGAGYTF. DNA for the CDR3: TGTGCCAGCAGGTCTGGGGCTGGCTACACCTTC. The complete variable domain, with remaining parts taken from reference TRBV7-9 and TRBJ1-2, reads DTGVSQNPRHKITKRGQNVTFRCDPISEHNRLYWYRQTLGQGPEFLTYFQNEAQLEKSRLLSDRFSAERPKGSFSTLEIQRTEQGDSAMYLCASRSGAGYTFGSGTRLTVV.